Given below is one T cell receptor beta chain in context. Its antigen is still unknown. These data come from a study of cytomegalovirus exposure and HLA in healthy donors. On the study more broadly: About 85 million unique TCR sequences came from HLA-typed donors in an early release. Of the donors genotyped, several hundred in all, 65% to 90% fell in the Caucasian-associated ancestry cluster. Study findings and constraints: The number of N-insertions in an Asian-associated ancestry cluster was reportedly below the approximately 700-donor mean in a later analysis.

13 Jbeta primers and 60 Vbeta primers were used for the PCR. TCRdb keeps only in-frame clones here, not all; method: immunoSEQ multiplex PCR. The sample lists approximately 150,000 clones, roughly 80% occurring once. V was shortened by 2 bases and J by 14 bases, with 13 bases between the two germline ends. From germline, CDR1 is LGHNT and CDR2 FRNRAP. This CDR3 region has 12 residues. This TCR derives from a woman aged 50 to 60 in good health and CMV-seronegative. Input material: PBMCs. The gene calls are TRBV12-5 and TRBJ2-1; D is possibly TRBD1 (6 bases). In DNA, the CDR3 is TGTGCTAGTGGTTTGCTTACAGGGCAGGAGTTCTTC. This encodes CASGLLTGQEFF.